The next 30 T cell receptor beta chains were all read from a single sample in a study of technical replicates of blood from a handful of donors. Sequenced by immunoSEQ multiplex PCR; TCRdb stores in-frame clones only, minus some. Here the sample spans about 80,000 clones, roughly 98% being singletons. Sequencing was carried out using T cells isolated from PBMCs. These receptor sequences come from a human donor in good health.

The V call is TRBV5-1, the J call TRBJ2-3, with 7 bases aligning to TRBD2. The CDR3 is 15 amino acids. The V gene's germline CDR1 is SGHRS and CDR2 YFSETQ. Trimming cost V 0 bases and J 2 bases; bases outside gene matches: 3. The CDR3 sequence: CASSLGAGLTDTQYF. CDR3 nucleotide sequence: TGCGCCAGCAGCTTGGGAGCGGGACTCACAGATACGCAGTATTTT.

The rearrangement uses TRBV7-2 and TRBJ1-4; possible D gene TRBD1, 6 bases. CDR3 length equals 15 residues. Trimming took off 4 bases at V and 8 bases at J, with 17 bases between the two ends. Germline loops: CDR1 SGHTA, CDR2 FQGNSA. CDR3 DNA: TGTGCCAGCAGCTGGCGTGGGGAAAGGGGGGAAAAACTGTTTTTT. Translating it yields CASSWRGERGEKLFF.

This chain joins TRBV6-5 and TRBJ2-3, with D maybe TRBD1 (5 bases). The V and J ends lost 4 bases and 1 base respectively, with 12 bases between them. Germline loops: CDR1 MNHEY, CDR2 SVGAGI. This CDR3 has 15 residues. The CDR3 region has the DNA TGTGCCAGCAGTTGGACAACGGGTGGCACAGATACGCAGTATTTT. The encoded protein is CASSWTTGGTDTQYF.

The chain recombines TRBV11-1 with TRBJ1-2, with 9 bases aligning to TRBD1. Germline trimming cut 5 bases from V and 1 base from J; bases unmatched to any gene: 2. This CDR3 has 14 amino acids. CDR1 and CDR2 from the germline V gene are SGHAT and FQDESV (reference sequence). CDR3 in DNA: TGTGCCAGCAGCCCGGGACAGGGTAACTATGGCTACACCTTC. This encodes CASSPGQGNYGYTF.

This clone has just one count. CDR3 DNA sequence: TGTGCCAGTAGTCAGGACAGATCCTACAATGAGCAGTTCTTC. Translated, it gives CASSQDRSYNEQFF. This chain links TRBV19 with TRBJ2-1, with D possibly matching TRBD1 (6 bases). CDR1 is LNHDA and CDR2 is SQIVND in the germline V gene (reference sequence). Trimming took 5 bases from V and 1 from J, leaving 9 bases between them. This CDR3 has 14 residues.

The CDR3 sequence is CASSLVGVKQFF. Here the CDR3 DNA reads TGTGCCAGCAGCTTAGTAGGGGTGAAGCAGTTCTTC. This sequence joins TRBV7-2 and TRBJ2-1, with a tentative D call TRBD1 (5 bases). The ends were cut back, 1 base at V and 11 bases at J, with 9 bases in the middle. Germline CDR1 reads SGHTA; CDR2 reads FQGNSA. The CDR3 has 12 residues.

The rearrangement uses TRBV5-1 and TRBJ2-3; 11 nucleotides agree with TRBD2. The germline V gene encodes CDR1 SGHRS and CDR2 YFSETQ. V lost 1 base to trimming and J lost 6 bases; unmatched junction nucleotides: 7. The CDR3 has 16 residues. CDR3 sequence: CASSLTSGSGRDTQYF. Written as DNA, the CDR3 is TGCGCCAGCAGCTTGACTAGCGGGAGTGGGCGCGATACGCAGTATTTT.

Here the CDR3 reads CASGDFPSYEQYF. The DNA for the CDR3 is TGTGCCAGCGGCGACTTCCCCTCCTACGAGCAGTACTTC. The J gene is TRBJ2-7, the V gene TRBV6-5, with D hard to call. CDR3 length: 13 residues. V was trimmed by 8 bases and J by 0 bases, leaving 11 bases between them. Germline V gene lookup returns CDR1 MNHEY and CDR2 SVGAGI.

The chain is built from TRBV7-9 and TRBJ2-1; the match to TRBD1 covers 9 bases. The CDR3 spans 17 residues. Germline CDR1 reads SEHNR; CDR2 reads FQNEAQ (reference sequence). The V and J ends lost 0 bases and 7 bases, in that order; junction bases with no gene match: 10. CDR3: CASSLADGTGLGNEQFF. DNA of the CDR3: TGTGCCAGCAGCTTAGCGGACGGGACAGGGCTTGGAAATGAGCAGTTCTTC. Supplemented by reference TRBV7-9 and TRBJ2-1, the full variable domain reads DTGVSQNPRHKITKRGQNVTFRCDPISEHNRLYWYRQTLGQGPEFLTYFQNEAQLEKSRLLSDRFSAERPKGSFSTLEIQRTEQGDSAMYLCASSLADGTGLGNEQFFGPGTRLTVL.

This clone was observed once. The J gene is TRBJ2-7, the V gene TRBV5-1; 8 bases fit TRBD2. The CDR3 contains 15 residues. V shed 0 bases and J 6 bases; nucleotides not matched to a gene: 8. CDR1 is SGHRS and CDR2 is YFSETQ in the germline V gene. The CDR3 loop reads CASSLEEREISEQYF. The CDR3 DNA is TGCGCCAGCAGCTTGGAGGAGCGGGAGATAAGCGAGCAGTACTTC.

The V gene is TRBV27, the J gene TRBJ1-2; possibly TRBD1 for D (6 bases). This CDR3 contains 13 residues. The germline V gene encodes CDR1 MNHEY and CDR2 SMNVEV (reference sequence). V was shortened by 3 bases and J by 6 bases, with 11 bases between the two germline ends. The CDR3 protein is CASSFAGVDGYTF. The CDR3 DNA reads TGTGCCAGCAGTTTTGCAGGGGTAGATGGCTACACCTTC.

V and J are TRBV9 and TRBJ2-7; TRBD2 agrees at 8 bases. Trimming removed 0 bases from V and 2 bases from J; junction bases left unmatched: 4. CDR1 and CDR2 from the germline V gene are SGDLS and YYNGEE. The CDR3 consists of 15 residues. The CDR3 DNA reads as TGTGCCAGCAGCGTAGGCCTAGCGGGTACCTACGAGCAGTACTTC. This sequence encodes CASSVGLAGTYEQYF.

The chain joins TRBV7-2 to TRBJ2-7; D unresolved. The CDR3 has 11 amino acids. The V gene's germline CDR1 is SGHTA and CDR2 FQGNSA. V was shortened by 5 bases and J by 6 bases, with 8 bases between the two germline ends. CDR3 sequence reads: CASSPSLEQYF. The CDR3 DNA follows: TGTGCCAGCAGCCCGTCACTCGAGCAGTACTTC.

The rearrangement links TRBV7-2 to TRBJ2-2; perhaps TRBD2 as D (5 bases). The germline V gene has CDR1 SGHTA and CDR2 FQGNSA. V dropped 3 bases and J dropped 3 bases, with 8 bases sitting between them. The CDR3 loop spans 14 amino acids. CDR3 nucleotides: TGTGCCAGCAGCTTCAACGGGGACACCGGGGAGCTGTTTTTT. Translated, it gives CASSFNGDTGELFF.

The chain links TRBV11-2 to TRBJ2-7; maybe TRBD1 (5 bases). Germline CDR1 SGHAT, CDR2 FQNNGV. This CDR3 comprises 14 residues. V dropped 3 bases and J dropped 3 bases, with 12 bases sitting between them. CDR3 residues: CASSFLTGLYEQYF. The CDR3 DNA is TGTGCCAGCAGCTTTCTAACAGGCCTCTACGAGCAGTACTTC.

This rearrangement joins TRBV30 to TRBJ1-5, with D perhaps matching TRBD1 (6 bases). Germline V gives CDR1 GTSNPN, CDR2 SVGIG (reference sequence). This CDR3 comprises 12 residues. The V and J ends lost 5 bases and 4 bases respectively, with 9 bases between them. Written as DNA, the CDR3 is TGTGCCTGGGGCCAGGGGAATCAGCCCCAGCATTTT. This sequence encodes CAWGQGNQPQHF. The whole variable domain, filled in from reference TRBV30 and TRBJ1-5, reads SQTIHQWPATLVQPVGSPLSLECTVEGTSNPNLYWYRQAAGRGLQLLFYSVGIGQISSEVPQNLSASRPQDRQFILSSKKLLLSDSGFYLCAWGQGNQPQHFGDGTRLSIL.

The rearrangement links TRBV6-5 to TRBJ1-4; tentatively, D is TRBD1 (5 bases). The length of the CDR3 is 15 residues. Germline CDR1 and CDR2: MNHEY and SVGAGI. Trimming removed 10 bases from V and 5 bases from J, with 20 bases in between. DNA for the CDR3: TGTGCCACCCAAGGGACTCAAGCCTTAAATGAAAAACTGTTTTTT. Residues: CATQGTQALNEKLFF.

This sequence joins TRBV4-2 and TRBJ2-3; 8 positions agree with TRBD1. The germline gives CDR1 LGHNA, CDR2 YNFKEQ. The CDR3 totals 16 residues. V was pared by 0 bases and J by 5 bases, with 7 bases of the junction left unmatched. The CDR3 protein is CASSQDAGGKGDTQYF. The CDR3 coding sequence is TGTGCCAGCAGCCAAGATGCAGGGGGCAAGGGAGATACGCAGTATTTT.

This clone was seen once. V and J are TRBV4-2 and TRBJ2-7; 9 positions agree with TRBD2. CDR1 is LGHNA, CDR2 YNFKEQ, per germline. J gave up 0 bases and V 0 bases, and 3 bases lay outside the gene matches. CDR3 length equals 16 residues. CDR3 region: CASSQEVTSGSYEQYF. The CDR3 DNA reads TGTGCCAGCAGCCAAGAAGTGACTAGCGGCTCCTACGAGCAGTACTTC.

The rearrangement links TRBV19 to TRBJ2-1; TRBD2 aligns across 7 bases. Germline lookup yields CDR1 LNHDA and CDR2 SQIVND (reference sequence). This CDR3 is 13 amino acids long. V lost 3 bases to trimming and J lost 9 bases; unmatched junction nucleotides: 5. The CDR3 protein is CASSMAVAGEQFF. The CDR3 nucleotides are TGTGCCAGTAGTATGGCGGTAGCGGGTGAGCAGTTCTTC.

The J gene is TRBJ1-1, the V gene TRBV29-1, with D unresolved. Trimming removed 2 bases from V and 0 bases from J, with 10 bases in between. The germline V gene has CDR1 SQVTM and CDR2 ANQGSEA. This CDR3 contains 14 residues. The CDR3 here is CSVEYVQVNTEAFF. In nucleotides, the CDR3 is TGCAGCGTTGAATACGTTCAGGTGAACACTGAAGCTTTCTTT.

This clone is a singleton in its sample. Here the CDR3 reads CARLGRILYGYTF. CDR3 nucleotide sequence: TGTGCCCGATTGGGCAGGATTCTCTATGGCTACACCTTC. The V call is TRBV19, the J call TRBJ1-2; D remains ambiguous. Trimming removed 11 bases at V and 4 bases at J, with 17 bases between. This CDR3 spans 13 amino acids. CDR1 and CDR2 (germline): LNHDA, SQIVND (reference sequence).

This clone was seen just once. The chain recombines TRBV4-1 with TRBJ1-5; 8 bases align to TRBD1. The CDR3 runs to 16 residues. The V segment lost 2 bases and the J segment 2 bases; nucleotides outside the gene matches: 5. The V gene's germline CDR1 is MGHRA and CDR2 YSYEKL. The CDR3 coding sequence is TGCGCCAGCAGCCAAAAACAGGGGGTGGGCAATCAGCCCCAGCATTTT. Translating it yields CASSQKQGVGNQPQHF.

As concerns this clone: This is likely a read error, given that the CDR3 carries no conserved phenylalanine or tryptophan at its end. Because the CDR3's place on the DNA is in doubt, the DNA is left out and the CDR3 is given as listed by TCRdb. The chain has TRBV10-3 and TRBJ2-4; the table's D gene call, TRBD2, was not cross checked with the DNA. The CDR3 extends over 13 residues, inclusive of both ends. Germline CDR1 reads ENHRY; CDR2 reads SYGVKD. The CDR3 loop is CAIRAHLKRGGLP.

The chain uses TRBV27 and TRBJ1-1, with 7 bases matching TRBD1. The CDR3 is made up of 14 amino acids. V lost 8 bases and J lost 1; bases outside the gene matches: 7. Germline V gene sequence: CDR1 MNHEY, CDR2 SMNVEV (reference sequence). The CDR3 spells CASRRQGPNTEAFF. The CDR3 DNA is TGTGCCAGCCGACGACAGGGCCCGAACACTGAAGCTTTCTTT.

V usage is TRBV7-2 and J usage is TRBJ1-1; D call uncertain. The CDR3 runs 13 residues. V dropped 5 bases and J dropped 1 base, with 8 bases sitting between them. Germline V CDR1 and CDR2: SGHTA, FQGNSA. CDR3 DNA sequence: TGTGCCAGCAGCCCCGGGTGGAACACTGAAGCTTTCTTT. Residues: CASSPGWNTEAFF.

The CDR3 region has the DNA TGTGCCAGCAGCCAGGGACTAGCGGTATACTACAATGAGCAGTTCTTC. This codes for CASSQGLAVYYNEQFF. This sequence joins TRBV11-2 and TRBJ2-1; 11 bases agree with TRBD2. This CDR3 contains 16 residues. Germline V gene data show CDR1 as SGHAT and CDR2 as FQNNGV. The J segment lost 3 bases and the V segment lost 5 bases, leaving 6 bases of the junction unmatched. Full variable domain (outside the CDR3, taken from reference TRBV11-2 and TRBJ2-1): EAGVAQSPRYKIIEKRQSVAFWCNPISGHATLYWYQQILGQGPKLLIQFQNNGVVDDSQLPKDRFSAERLKGVDSTLKIQPAKLEDSAVYLCASSQGLAVYYNEQFFGPGTRLTVL.

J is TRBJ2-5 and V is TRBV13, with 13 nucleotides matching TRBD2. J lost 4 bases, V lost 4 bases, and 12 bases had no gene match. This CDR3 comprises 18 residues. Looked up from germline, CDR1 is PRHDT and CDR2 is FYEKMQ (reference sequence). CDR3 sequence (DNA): TGTGCCAGCAGCTCAGGACTAGCGGGAGTTGCGAGAGGAGAGACCCAGTACTTC. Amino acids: CASSSGLAGVARGETQYF. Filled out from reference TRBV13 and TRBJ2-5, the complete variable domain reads AAGVIQSPRHLIKEKRETATLKCYPIPRHDTVYWYQQGPGQDPQFLISFYEKMQSDKGSIPDRFSAQQFSDYHSELNMSSLELGDSALYFCASSSGLAGVARGETQYFGPGTRLLVL.

Here the CDR3 reads CASSLVNYIAEQFF. The CDR3 DNA follows: TGTGCCAGCAGCTTGGTTAACTACATCGCTGAGCAGTTCTTC. The chain recombines TRBV5-5 with TRBJ2-1, with no clear D. V gave up 0 bases and J gave up 9 bases, with 13 bases separating them. Germline values: CDR1 SGHKS, CDR2 YYEKEE (reference sequence). The CDR3 is 14 amino acids.

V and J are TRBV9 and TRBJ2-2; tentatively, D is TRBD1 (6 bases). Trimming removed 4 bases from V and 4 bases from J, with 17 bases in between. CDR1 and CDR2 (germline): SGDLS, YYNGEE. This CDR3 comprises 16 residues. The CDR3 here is CASSPGVVGITGELFF. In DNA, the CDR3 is TGTGCCAGCAGCCCAGGGGTAGTAGGTATCACCGGGGAGCTGTTTTTT.